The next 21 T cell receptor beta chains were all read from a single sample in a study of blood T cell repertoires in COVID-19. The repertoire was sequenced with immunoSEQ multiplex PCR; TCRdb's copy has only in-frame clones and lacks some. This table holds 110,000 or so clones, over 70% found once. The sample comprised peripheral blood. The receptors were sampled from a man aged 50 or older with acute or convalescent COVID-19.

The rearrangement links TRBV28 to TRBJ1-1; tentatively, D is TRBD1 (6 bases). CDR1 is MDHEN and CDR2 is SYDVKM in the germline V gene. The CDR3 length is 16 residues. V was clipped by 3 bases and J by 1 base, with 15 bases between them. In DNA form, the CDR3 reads TGTGCCAGCAGTTTTCGGGGGGCCGGTGGGAACACTGAAGCTTTCTTT. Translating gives CASSFRGAGGNTEAFF.

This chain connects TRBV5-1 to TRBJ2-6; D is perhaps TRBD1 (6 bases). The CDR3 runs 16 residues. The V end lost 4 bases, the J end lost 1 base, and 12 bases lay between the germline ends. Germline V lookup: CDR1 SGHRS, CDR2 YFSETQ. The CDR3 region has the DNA TGCGCCAGCAGCCGCAACAGGGAGTCTGGGGCCAACGTCCTGACTTTC. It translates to CASSRNRESGANVLTF.

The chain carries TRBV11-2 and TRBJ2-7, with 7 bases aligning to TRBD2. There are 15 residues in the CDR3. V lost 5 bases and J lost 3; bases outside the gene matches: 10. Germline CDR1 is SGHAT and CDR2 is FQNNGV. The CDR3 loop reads CASSERDQESYEQYF. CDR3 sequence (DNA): TGTGCCAGCAGCGAGCGGGACCAAGAAAGCTACGAGCAGTACTTC.

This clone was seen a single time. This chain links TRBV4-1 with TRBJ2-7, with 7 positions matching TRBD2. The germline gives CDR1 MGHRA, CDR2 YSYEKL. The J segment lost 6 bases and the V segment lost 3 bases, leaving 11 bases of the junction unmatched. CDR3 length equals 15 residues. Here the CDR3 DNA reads TGCGCCAGCAGCCATTCTCTTACTAGCGTGGGCGAGCAGTACTTC. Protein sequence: CASSHSLTSVGEQYF.

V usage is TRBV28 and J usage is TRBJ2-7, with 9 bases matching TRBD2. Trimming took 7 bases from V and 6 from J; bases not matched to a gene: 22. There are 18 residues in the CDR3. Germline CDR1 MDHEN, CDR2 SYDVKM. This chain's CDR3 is CASTLGTSSRYGGCEQYV. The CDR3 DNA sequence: TGTGCCAGCACTTTGGGGACTAGCTCACGCTACGGTGGTTGCGAGCAGTACGTC.

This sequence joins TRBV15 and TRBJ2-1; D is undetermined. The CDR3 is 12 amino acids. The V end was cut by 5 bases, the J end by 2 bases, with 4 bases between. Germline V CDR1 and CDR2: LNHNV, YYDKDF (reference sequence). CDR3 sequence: CATSYTYNEQFF. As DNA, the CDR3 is TGTGCCACCAGCTACACCTACAATGAGCAGTTCTTC.

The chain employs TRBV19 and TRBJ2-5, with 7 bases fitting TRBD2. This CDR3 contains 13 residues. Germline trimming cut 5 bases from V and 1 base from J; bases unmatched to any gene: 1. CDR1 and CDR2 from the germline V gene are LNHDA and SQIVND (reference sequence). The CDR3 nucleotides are TGTGCCAGTAGTTGGACTAGCCAAGAGACCCAGTACTTC. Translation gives CASSWTSQETQYF.

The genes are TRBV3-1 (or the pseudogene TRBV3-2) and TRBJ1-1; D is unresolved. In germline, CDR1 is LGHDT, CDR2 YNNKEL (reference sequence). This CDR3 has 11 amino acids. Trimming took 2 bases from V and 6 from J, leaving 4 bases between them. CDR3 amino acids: CASSQFAEAFF. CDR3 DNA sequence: TGTGCCAGCAGCCAATTCGCTGAAGCTTTCTTT.

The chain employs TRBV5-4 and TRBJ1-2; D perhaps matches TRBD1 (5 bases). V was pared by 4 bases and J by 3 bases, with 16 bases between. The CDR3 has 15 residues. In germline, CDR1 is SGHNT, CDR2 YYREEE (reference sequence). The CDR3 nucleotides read TGTGCCAGCAGCGAACTAAAGGACACCTACTATGGCTACACCTTC. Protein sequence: CASSELKDTYYGYTF.

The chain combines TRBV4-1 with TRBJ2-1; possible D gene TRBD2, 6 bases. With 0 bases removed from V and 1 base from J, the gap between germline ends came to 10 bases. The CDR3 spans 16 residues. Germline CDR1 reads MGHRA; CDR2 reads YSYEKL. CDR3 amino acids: CASSQEPGGSYNEQFF. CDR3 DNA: TGCGCCAGCAGCCAAGAACCAGGAGGGTCCTACAATGAGCAGTTCTTC.

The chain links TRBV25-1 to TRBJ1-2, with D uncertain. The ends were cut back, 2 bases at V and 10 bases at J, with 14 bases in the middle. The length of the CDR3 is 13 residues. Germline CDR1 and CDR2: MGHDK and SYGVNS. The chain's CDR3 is CASSEVYEVDYTF. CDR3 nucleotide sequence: TGTGCCAGCAGTGAAGTTTACGAGGTGGACTACACCTTC.

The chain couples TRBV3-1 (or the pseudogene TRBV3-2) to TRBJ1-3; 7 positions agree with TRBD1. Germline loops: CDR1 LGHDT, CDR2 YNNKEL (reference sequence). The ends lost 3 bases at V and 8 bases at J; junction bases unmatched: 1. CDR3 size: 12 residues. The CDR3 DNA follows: TGTGCCAGCAGCCACAGGGGGTACACCATATATTTT. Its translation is CASSHRGYTIYF.

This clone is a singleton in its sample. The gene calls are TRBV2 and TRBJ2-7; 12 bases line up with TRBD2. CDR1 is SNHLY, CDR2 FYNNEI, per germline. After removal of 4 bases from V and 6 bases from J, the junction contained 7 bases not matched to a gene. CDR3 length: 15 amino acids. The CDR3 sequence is CASSGTSGAFGEQYF. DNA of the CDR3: TGTGCCAGCAGTGGGACTAGCGGGGCCTTCGGCGAGCAGTACTTC.

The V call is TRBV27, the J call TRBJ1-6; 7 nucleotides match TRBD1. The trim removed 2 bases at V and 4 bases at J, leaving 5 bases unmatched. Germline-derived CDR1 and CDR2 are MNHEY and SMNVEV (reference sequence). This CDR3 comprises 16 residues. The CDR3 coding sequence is TGTGCCAGCAGTTTAGGACAGGCTCCATATAATTCACCCCTCCACTTT. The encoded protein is CASSLGQAPYNSPLHF.

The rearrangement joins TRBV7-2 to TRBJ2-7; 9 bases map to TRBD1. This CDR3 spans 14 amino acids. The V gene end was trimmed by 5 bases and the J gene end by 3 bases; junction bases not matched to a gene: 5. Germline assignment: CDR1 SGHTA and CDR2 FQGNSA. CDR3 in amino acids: CASSPGTGNYEQYF. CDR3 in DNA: TGTGCCAGCAGCCCTGGGACAGGGAACTACGAGCAGTACTTC.

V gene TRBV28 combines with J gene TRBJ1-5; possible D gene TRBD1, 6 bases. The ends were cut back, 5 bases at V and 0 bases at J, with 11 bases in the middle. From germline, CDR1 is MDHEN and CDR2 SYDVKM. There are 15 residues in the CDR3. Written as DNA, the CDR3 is TGTGCCAGCAGTGCCGACAGGATTAGCAATCAGCCCCAGCATTTT. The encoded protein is CASSADRISNQPQHF.

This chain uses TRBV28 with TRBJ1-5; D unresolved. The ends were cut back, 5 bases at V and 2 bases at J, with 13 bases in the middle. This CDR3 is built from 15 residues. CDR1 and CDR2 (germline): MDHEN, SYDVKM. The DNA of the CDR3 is TGTGCCAGCAGTCCTTTTAGCGGGGGCAATCAGCCCCAGCATTTT. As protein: CASSPFSGGNQPQHF.

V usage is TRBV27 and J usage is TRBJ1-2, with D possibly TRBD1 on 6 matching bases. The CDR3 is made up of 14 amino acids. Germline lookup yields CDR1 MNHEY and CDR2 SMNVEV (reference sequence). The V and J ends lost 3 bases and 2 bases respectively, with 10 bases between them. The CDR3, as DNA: TGTGCCAGCAGTTTGGGGGGGCTGAACTATGGCTACACCTTC. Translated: CASSLGGLNYGYTF.

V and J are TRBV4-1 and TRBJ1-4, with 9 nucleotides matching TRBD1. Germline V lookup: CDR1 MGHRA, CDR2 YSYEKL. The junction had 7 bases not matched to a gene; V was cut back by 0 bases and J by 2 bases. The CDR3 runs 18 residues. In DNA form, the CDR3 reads TGCGCCAGCAGCCAAGATCTCCTAGACAGGGGGACTAATGAAAAACTGTTTTTT. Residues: CASSQDLLDRGTNEKLFF.

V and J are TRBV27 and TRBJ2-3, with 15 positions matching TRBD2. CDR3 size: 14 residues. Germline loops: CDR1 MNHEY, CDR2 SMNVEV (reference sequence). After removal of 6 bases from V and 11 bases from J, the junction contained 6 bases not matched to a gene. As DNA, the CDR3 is TGTGCCAGCAGGTGGACTAGCGGGGGGGCCCTGCAGTATTTT. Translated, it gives CASRWTSGGALQYF.

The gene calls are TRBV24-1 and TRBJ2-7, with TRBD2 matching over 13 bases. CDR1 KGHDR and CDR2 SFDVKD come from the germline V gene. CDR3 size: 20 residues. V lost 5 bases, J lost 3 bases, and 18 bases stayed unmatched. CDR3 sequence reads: CATSGKGARLAGGPYYEQYV. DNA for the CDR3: TGTGCCACCAGTGGGAAGGGGGCCCGACTAGCGGGGGGTCCTTACTACGAGCAGTACGTC.